These 19 T cell receptor beta chains originate from one sample sequenced in a study of sequential checkpoint blockade in melanoma. Treatment of the sample: randomized to nivolumab then ipilimumab (arm A) or the reverse (arm B). The table came from immunoSEQ multiplex PCR; TCRdb's copy has only in-frame clones and leaves some out. The sample consists of some 2,400 clones, more than 20% of them appearing once. The material sequenced was tumor tissue (inferred from file names), taken from a patient given nivolumab and ipilimumab in sequence. Receptor source: a human donor with melanoma.

In this sample, this clone is large. V and J are TRBV30 and TRBJ1-6, with D perhaps TRBD1 (6 bases). This CDR3 comprises 14 residues. The V end was cut by 2 bases, the J end by 10 bases, with 15 bases between. The germline CDR1 and CDR2 sequences are GTSNPN and SVGIG (reference sequence). The CDR3 DNA reads TGTGCCTGGAGTTCACAGGGTCTTAGATCACCCCTCCACTTT. Translating it yields CAWSSQGLRSPLHF.

By its share, this clone is medium-sized (0.01 to 0.1%). J is TRBJ1-4 and V is TRBV11-3; D call uncertain. Germline assignment: CDR1 SGHNT and CDR2 YENEEA. This CDR3 is 15 amino acids long. The V end lost 3 bases, the J end lost 2 bases, and 10 bases lay between the germline ends. The CDR3: CASSLNGITNEKLFF. The DNA for the CDR3 is TGTGCCAGCAGCTTGAACGGGATTACTAATGAAAAACTGTTTTTT. The full variable domain, in which reference TRBV11-3 and TRBJ1-4 provide the parts outside the CDR3, is EAGVVQSPRYKIIEKKQPVAFWCNPISGHNTLYWYLQNLGQGPELLIRYENEEAVDDSQLPKDRFSAERLKGVDSTLKIQPAELGDSAVYLCASSLNGITNEKLFFGSGTQLSVL.

In nucleotides, the CDR3 is TGTGCCAGCAGTTACGGGGCCCAGGGTGCCCTCTATGGCTACACCTTC. Protein product: CASSYGAQGALYGYTF. The chain joins TRBV6-8 to TRBJ1-2; D might be TRBD1 (5 bases). The CDR3 loop spans 16 amino acids. V was shortened by 2 bases and J by 4 bases, with 17 bases between the two germline ends. Germline V lookup: CDR1 MNHGY, CDR2 SAAAGT.

By sample fraction, this clone is medium-sized. This chain connects TRBV11-3 to TRBJ2-7; TRBD1 aligns across 7 bases. Germline-derived CDR1 and CDR2 are SGHNT and YENEEA. V dropped 3 bases and J dropped 2; count of bases not matched to a gene: 4. This CDR3 is 14 amino acids long. The CDR3: CASSFPTGPYEQYF. CDR3 nucleotide sequence: TGTGCCAGCAGCTTTCCGACAGGGCCCTACGAGCAGTACTTC. Combining the CDR3 with reference TRBV11-3 and TRBJ2-7 gives the whole variable domain EAGVVQSPRYKIIEKKQPVAFWCNPISGHNTLYWYLQNLGQGPELLIRYENEEAVDDSQLPKDRFSAERLKGVDSTLKIQPAELGDSAVYLCASSFPTGPYEQYFGPGTRLTVT.

The chain is built from TRBV6-8 and TRBJ2-7; the match to TRBD1 covers 7 bases. Per the germline V gene, CDR1 is MNHGY and CDR2 is SAAAGT. There are 14 residues in the CDR3. V was pared by 10 bases and J by 3 bases, with 12 bases of the junction left unmatched. The CDR3 protein is CAIRPPGQNYEQYF. The CDR3 bases are TGTGCCATCAGGCCCCCGGGACAGAACTACGAGCAGTACTTC.

This sequence joins TRBV11-3 and TRBJ2-6; 11 nucleotides align to TRBD1. Unmatched junction bases numbered 6, after V lost 8 bases and J lost 0 bases. Germline CDR1 SGHNT, CDR2 YENEEA. CDR3 size: 17 residues. The CDR3 coding sequence is TGTGCCAGCGGAGGGACAGGGGGAAGCTCTGGGGCCAACGTCCTGACTTTC. It specifies CASGGTGGSSGANVLTF.

This clone was observed many times. The chain uses TRBV11-3 and TRBJ2-7; 8 nucleotides match TRBD1. The V segment lost 5 bases and the J segment 0 bases; nucleotides outside the gene matches: 9. The CDR3 has 16 amino acids. CDR1 and CDR2 from the germline V gene are SGHNT and YENEEA. The CDR3 region has the DNA TGTGCCAGCAGCCCGGTACAGGGGGAGTTCTCCTACGAGCAGTACTTC. Translation gives CASSPVQGEFSYEQYF.

V gene TRBV19 combines with J gene TRBJ2-2; D is possibly TRBD1 (6 bases). CDR3 length: 15 amino acids. Trimming removed 6 bases from V and 1 base from J, with 12 bases in between. Germline V gives CDR1 LNHDA, CDR2 SQIVND (reference sequence). The CDR3 nucleotides are TGTGCCAGTAGGATCGACAGGCTGAACACCGGGGAGCTGTTTTTT. Translation gives CASRIDRLNTGELFF.

This sequence joins TRBV19 and TRBJ2-7, with D possibly being TRBD1 (7 bases). Germline V gene data show CDR1 as LNHDA and CDR2 as SQIVND (reference sequence). The V end lost 2 bases, the J end lost 5 bases, and 10 bases lay between the germline ends. CDR3 size: 13 residues. Here the CDR3 reads CASSISRGDEQYF. CDR3 coding DNA: TGTGCCAGTAGTATATCCAGGGGGGACGAGCAGTACTTC.

The CDR3 is CASRSGIKAGNTIYF. The CDR3 bases are TGTGCCAGCCGGTCAGGGATAAAAGCTGGAAACACCATATATTTT. This chain uses TRBV19 with TRBJ1-3; TRBD1 is a possible D gene (5 bases). The CDR3 loop spans 15 amino acids. Trimming cost V 9 bases and J 2 bases, with 17 bases left between them. The germline V gene encodes CDR1 LNHDA and CDR2 SQIVND (reference sequence).

This chain uses TRBV10-2 with TRBJ2-1; tentatively, D is TRBD1 or TRBD2 (6 bases each). The CDR3 extends over 16 amino acids. V lost 5 bases and J 3 bases, leaving 17 bases between the germline ends. Germline CDR1 reads WSHSY; CDR2 reads SAAADI. CDR3 sequence reads: CASSKNRGPVYNEQFF. CDR3 sequence (DNA): TGCGCCAGCAGTAAAAATCGGGGGCCCGTCTACAATGAGCAGTTCTTC.

The genes are TRBV12-5 and TRBJ1-3, with a weak D call TRBD1 (5 bases). The CDR3 length is 17 residues. The germline V gene has CDR1 LGHNT and CDR2 FRNRAP. The CDR3 bases are TGTGCCAGCAACCATTTGGGAAGAGGGGTACGAAGAAACACCATATATTTT. This codes for CASNHLGRGVRRNTIYF.

This clone is termed medium-sized. The chain carries TRBV6-8 and TRBJ2-2; a weak D match, TRBD2 (5 bases). Between the trimmed V and J ends, which lost 2 bases and 6 bases, there was a span of 10 bases. CDR1 is MNHGY, CDR2 SAAAGT, per germline. The CDR3 length is 14 residues. CDR3 nucleotides: TGTGCCAGCAGTTACGTCGAGGGTTCCGGGGAGCTGTTTTTT. It specifies CASSYVEGSGELFF.

This clone was found a few times. The chain joins TRBV6-8 to TRBJ2-6; possibly TRBD2 for D (5 bases). Deletions cut 5 bases from V and 0 bases from J, with 20 bases between. CDR1 and CDR2 from the germline V gene are MNHGY and SAAAGT. The CDR3 sequence is 19 residues long. CDR3 sequence (DNA): TGTGCCAGCAGTCCCGGGGTTTCGCGCTATCCCTCTGGGGCCAACGTCCTGACTTTC. This codes for CASSPGVSRYPSGANVLTF.

This clone is categorized as medium-sized. The V gene is TRBV11-3, the J gene TRBJ1-1; 8 nucleotides agree with TRBD1. CDR1 and CDR2 from the germline V gene are SGHNT and YENEEA. The V segment lost 4 bases and the J segment 7 bases; nucleotides outside the gene matches: 8. The CDR3 covers 14 residues. The CDR3 here is CASSSRGQDLEAFF. In DNA, the CDR3 is TGTGCCAGCAGCTCCCGGGGACAGGATCTTGAAGCTTTCTTT.

This clone is classed as hyperexpanded. This chain links TRBV19 with TRBJ1-4; the D is unclear. V was trimmed by 8 bases and J by 0 bases, leaving 7 bases between them. The CDR3 is 13 residues long. The germline V gene encodes CDR1 LNHDA and CDR2 SQIVND (reference sequence). The CDR3 sequence is CASAAATNEKLFF. Here the CDR3 DNA reads TGTGCCAGTGCAGCGGCAACTAATGAAAAACTGTTTTTT.

This rearrangement joins TRBV6-8 to TRBJ1-2; no firm D call. The CDR3 consists of 15 residues. V was shortened by 6 bases and J by 4 bases, with 18 bases between the two germline ends. The germline V gene has CDR1 MNHGY and CDR2 SAAAGT. CDR3 in DNA: TGTGCCAGCAGCTCCCTCGGGAGCCGACGCTATGGCTACACCTTC. This codes for CASSSLGSRRYGYTF.

This clone was seen only a few times. This sequence joins TRBV19 and TRBJ1-3; no clear D. Germline values: CDR1 LNHDA, CDR2 SQIVND (reference sequence). Trimming cost V 5 bases and J 1 base, with 9 bases left between them. The CDR3 runs 14 residues. The CDR3 DNA reads TGTGCCAGTAGTCCCGGGTGGTCTGGAAACACCATATATTTT. It specifies CASSPGWSGNTIYF.

There are many counts of this clone. This chain joins TRBV11-3 and TRBJ2-1, with 7 positions matching TRBD2. From germline, CDR1 is SGHNT and CDR2 YENEEA. The J segment lost 2 bases and the V segment lost 3 bases, leaving 7 bases of the junction unmatched. The CDR3 consists of 16 residues. CDR3 in amino acids: CASSFQAGVAYNEQFF. The CDR3 nucleotides read TGTGCCAGCAGCTTTCAGGCGGGAGTTGCCTACAATGAGCAGTTCTTC. Drawing the rest from reference TRBV11-3 and TRBJ2-1, the complete variable domain is EAGVVQSPRYKIIEKKQPVAFWCNPISGHNTLYWYLQNLGQGPELLIRYENEEAVDDSQLPKDRFSAERLKGVDSTLKIQPAELGDSAVYLCASSFQAGVAYNEQFFGPGTRLTVL.